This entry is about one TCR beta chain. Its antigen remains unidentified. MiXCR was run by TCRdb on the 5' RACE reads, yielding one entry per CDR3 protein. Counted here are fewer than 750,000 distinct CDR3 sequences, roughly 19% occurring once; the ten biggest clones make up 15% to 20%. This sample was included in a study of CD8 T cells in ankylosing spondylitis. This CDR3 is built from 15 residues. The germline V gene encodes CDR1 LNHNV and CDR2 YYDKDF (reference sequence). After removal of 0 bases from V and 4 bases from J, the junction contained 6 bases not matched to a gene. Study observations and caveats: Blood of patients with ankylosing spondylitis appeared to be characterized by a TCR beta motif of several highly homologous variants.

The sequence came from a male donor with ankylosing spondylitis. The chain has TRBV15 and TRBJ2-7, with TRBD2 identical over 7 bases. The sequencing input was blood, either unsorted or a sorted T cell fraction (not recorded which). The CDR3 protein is CATSRELSGGYEQYF. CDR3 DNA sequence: TGTGCCACCAGCAGAGAGCTCTCCGGGGGGTACGAGCAGTACTTC.